This T cell receptor (beta chain) was sequenced in a study of T cell repertoires in cytomegalovirus infection. Study-wide findings and caveats: Cumulative public TCR beta family frequency identified CMV carriers with the relevant HLA.

On this clonotype: The antigen is undetermined.

Via MiXCR, TCRdb re-called the reads, giving one row per CDR3 protein. The data hold 110,000 to 150,000 distinct CDR3 sequences, with over 30% observed a single time. This receptor was identified in a human donor in good health (CMV status not recorded). Some clones in this sample may be carry-over from other donors' samples. The sample was CD8+ T cells from cultured PBMCs, taken from culture after CMV antigen stimulation.

CDR3 bases: TGTGCCAGTAGTATACAGGGTTTAGCCGGGGAGCTGTTTTTT. Amino acids: CASSIQGLAGELFF. This sequence joins TRBV19 and TRBJ2-2; TRBD1 might be the D (5 bases). Trimming removed 2 bases at V and 6 bases at J, with 10 bases between. Germline values: CDR1 LNHDA, CDR2 SQIVND (reference sequence). The CDR3 extends over 14 amino acids.